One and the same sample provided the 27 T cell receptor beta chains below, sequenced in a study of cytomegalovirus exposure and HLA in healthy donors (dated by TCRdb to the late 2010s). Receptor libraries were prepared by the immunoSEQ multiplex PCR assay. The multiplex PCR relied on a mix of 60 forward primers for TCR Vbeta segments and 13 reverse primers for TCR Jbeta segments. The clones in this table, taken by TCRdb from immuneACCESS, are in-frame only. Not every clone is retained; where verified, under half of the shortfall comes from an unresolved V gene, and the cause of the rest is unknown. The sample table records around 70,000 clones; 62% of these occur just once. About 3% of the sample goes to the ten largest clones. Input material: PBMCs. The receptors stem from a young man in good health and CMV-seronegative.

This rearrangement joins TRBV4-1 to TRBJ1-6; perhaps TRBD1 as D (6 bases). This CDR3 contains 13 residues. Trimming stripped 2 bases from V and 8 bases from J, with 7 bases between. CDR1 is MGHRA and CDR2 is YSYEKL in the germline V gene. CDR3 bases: TGCGCCAGCAGCCAATACAGGGATTCACCCCTCCACTTT. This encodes CASSQYRDSPLHF.

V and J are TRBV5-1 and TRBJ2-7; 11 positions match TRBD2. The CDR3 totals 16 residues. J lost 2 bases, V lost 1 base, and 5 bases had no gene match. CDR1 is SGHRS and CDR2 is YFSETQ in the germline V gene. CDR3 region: CASSLSASGGTYEQYF. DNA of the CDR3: TGCGCCAGCAGCTTGTCGGCTAGCGGGGGGACCTACGAGCAGTACTTC.

The CDR3 nucleotides are TGTGCCAGCAGCTCCCCCGGGACTAGCGGGGGGGCCTGGGAGACCCAGTACTTC. It encodes CASSSPGTSGGAWETQYF. The chain uses TRBV13 and TRBJ2-5; 16 bases map to TRBD2. From germline, CDR1 is PRHDT and CDR2 FYEKMQ (reference sequence). There are 18 residues in the CDR3. Germline trimming cut 4 bases from V and 5 bases from J; bases unmatched to any gene: 10.

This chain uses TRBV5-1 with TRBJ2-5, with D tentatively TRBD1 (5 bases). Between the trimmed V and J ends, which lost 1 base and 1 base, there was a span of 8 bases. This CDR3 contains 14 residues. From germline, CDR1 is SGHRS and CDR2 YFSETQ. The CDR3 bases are TGCGCCAGCAGCTTGTCGACAGTCCAAGAGACCCAGTACTTC. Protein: CASSLSTVQETQYF.

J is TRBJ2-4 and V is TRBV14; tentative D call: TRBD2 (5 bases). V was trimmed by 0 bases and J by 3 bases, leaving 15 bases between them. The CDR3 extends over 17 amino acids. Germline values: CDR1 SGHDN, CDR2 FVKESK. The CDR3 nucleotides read TGTGCCAGCAGCCAAGACAATCCGGGGTTGGTCAAAAACATTCAGTACTTC. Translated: CASSQDNPGLVKNIQYF.

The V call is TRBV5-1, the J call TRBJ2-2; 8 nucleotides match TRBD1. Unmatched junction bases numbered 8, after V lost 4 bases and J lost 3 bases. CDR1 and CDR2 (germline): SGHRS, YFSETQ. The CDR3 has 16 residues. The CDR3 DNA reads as TGCGCCAGCAGCCGTCAGGGGGCGGCGGACACCGGGGAGCTGTTTTTT. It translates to CASSRQGAADTGELFF.

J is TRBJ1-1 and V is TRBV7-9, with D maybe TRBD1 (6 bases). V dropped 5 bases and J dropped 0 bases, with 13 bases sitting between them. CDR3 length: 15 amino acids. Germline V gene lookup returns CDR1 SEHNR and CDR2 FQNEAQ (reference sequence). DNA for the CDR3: TGTGCCAGCAGCCAAGAGGACAGTTTGAACACTGAAGCTTTCTTT. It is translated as CASSQEDSLNTEAFF. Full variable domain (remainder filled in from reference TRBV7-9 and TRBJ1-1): DTGVSQNPRHKITKRGQNVTFRCDPISEHNRLYWYRQTLGQGPEFLTYFQNEAQLEKSRLLSDRFSAERPKGSFSTLEIQRTEQGDSAMYLCASSQEDSLNTEAFFGQGTRLTVV.

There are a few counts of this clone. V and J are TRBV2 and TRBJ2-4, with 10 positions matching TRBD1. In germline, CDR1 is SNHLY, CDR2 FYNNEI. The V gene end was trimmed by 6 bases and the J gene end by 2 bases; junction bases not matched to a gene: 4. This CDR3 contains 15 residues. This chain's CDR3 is CASRTGGASKNIQYF. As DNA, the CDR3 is TGTGCCAGCAGGACAGGGGGCGCATCCAAAAACATTCAGTACTTC.

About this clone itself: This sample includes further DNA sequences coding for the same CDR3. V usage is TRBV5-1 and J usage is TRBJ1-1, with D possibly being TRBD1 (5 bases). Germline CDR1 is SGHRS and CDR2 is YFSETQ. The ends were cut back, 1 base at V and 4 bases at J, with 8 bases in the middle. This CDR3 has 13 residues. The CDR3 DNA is TGCGCCAGCAGCTTGAGGGGTGGCACTGAAGCTTTCTTT. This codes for CASSLRGGTEAFF.

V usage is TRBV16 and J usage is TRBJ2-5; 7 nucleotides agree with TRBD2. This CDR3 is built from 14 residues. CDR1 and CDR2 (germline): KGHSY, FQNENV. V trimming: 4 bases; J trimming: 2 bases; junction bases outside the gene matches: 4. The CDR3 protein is CASSRQGGQETQYF. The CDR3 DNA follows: TGTGCCAGCAGCCGGCAGGGAGGGCAAGAGACCCAGTACTTC.

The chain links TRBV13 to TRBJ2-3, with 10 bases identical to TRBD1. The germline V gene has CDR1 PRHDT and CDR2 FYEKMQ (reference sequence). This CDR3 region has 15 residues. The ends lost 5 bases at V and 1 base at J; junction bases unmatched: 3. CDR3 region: CASSPTGGGTDTQYF. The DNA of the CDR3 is TGTGCCAGCAGCCCGACAGGGGGCGGCACAGATACGCAGTATTTT.

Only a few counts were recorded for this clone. CDR3 sequence: CATTLQGNTEAFF. CDR3 bases: TGTGCCACCACTCTCCAGGGCAACACTGAAGCTTTCTTT. This rearrangement joins TRBV15 to TRBJ1-1, with D maybe TRBD1 (5 bases). The CDR3 loop spans 13 amino acids. CDR1 and CDR2 (germline): LNHNV, YYDKDF (reference sequence). The ends were cut back, 7 bases at V and 2 bases at J, with 11 bases in the middle.

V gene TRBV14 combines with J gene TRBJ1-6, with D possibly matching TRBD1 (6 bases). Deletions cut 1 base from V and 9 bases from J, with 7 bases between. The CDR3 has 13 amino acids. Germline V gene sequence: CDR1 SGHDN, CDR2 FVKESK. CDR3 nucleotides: TGTGCCAGCAGCCAAGGGACAGTTTCACCCCTCCACTTT. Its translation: CASSQGTVSPLHF.

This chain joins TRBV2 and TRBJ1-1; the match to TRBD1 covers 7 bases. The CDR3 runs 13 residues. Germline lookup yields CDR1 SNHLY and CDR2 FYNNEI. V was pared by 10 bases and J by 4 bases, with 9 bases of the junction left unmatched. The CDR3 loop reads CAIQGSRTTEAFF. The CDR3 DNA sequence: TGTGCCATACAGGGGAGTCGGACCACTGAAGCTTTCTTT.

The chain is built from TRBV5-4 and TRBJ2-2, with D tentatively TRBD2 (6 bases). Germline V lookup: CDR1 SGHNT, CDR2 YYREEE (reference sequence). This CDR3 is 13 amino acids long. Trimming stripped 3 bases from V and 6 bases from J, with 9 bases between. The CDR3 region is CASSYTGAGELFF. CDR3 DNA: TGTGCCAGCAGCTATACGGGGGCCGGGGAGCTGTTTTTT.

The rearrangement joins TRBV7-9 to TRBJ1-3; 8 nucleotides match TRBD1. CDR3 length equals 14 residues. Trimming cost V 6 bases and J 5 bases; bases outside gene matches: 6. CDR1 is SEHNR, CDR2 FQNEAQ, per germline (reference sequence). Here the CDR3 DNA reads TGTGCCAGCAGGCATGACAGGGGAAGAAACACCATATATTTT. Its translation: CASRHDRGRNTIYF.

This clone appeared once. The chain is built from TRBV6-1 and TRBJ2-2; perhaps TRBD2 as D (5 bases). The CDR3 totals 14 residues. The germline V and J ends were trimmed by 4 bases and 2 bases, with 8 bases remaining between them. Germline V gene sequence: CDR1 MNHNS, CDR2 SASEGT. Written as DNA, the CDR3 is TGTGCCAGCAGTGCTAGCAGTAACACCGGGGAGCTGTTTTTT. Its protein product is CASSASSNTGELFF.

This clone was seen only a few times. CDR3 coding DNA: TGTGCCAGCAGTTTACAGGGGAGAACCACTGAAGCTTTCTTT. Encoded protein: CASSLQGRTTEAFF. The chain has TRBV27 and TRBJ1-1; TRBD1 might be the D (6 bases). The V and J ends lost 2 bases and 4 bases respectively, with 11 bases between them. This CDR3 is 14 amino acids long. Germline values: CDR1 MNHEY, CDR2 SMNVEV (reference sequence).

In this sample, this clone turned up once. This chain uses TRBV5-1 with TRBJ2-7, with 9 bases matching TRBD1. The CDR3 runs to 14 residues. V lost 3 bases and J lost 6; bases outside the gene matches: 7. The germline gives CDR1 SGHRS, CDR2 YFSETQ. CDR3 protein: CASSSGQGYGEQYF. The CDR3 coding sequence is TGCGCCAGCAGCTCGGGACAGGGTTATGGCGAGCAGTACTTC.

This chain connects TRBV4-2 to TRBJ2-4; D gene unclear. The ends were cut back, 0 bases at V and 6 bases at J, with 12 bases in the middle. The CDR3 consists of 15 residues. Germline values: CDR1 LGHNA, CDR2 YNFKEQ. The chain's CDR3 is CASSQDPSDVNIQYF. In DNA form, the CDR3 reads TGTGCCAGCAGCCAAGATCCGAGCGACGTAAACATTCAGTACTTC.

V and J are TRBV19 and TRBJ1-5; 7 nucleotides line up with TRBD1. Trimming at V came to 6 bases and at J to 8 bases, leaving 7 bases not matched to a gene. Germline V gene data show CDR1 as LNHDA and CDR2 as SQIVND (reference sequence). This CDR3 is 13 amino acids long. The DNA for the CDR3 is TGTGCCAGTAGCGGAAGGGGGCTAGAGCCCCAGCATTTT. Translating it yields CASSGRGLEPQHF.

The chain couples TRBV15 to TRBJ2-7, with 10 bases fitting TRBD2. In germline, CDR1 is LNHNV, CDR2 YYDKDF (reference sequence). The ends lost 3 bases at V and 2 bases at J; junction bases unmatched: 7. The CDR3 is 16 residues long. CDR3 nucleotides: TGTGCCACCAGCAGGGGGATTAGCGGGGGGACCTACGAGCAGTACTTC. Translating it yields CATSRGISGGTYEQYF.

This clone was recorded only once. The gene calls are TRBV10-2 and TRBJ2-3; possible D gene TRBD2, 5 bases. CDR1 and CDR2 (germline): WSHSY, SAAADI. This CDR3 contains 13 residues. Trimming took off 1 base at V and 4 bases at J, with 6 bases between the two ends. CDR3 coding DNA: TGCGCCAGCAGTGAGTGGACTTCAGATACGCAGTATTTT. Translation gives CASSEWTSDTQYF.

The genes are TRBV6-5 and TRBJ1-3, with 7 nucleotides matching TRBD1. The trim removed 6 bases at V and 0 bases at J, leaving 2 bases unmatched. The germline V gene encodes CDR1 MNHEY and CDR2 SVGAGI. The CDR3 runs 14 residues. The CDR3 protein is CASRGQDSGNTIYF. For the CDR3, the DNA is TGTGCCAGCAGAGGACAGGACTCTGGAAACACCATATATTTT.

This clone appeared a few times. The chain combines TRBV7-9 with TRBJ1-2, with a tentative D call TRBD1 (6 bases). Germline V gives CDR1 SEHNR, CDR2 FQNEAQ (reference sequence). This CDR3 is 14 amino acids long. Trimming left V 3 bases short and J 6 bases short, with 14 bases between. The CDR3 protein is CASSLMTGADGYTF. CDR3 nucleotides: TGTGCCAGCAGCTTGATGACAGGTGCCGATGGCTACACCTTC.

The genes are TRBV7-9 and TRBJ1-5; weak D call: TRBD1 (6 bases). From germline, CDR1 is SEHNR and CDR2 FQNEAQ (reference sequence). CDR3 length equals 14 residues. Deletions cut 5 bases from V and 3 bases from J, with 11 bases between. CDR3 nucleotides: TGTGCCAGCAGCCGTCAGGGGAACAATCAGCCCCAGCATTTT. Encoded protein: CASSRQGNNQPQHF.

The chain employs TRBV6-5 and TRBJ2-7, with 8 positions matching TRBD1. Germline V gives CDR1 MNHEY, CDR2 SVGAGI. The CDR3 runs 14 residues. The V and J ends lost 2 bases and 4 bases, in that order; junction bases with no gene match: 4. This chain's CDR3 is CASSYGTGAYEQYF. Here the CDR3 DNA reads TGTGCCAGCAGTTACGGGACAGGAGCTTACGAGCAGTACTTC.